The clone carrying this TCR beta chain was observed once. No antigen is known for it. Cryopreserved PBMCs provided roughly 2 micrograms of genomic DNA for the TCR beta libraries. Germline CDR1 is SQVTM and CDR2 is ANQGSEA. The CDR3 sequence is 16 residues long. The V and J ends lost 6 bases and 4 bases respectively, with 22 bases between them. Repertoires were generated with immunoSEQ multiplex PCR, while TCRdb's copy carries only in-frame clones and drops some. Among 42,000 or so clones, about two thirds were seen once, and the ten largest hold under 8%. This entry comes from a study of cytotoxic CD8 clonotypes in ibrutinib-treated CLL. Findings of the study overall: Clonality went higher at ibrutinib response and then dropped back toward baseline at progression. Baseline clonality, above age-matched healthy donor levels, tracked circulating CD8+ T-cell counts. Under therapy, public clonotypes either contracted or stayed stable, and they were uncommon.

The sequenced sample was PBMCs, obtained at disease progression, from a patient treated with ibrutinib. This clonotype was obtained from a human donor with chronic lymphocytic leukemia. The V and J genes are TRBV29-1 and TRBJ2-1, with D perhaps TRBD1 (7 bases). CDR3 bases: TGCAGCGTGGCAGGGGGGCGCAGGGGCCGATACAATGAGCAGTTCTTC. The encoded protein is CSVAGGRRGRYNEQFF.